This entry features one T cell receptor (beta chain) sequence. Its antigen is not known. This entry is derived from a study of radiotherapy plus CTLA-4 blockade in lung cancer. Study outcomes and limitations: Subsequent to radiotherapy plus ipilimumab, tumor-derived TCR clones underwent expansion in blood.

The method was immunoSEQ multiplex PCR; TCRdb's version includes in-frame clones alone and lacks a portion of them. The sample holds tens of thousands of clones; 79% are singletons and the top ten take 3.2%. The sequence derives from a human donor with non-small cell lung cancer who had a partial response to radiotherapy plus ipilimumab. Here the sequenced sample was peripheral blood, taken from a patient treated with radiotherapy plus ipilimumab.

CDR3 amino acids: CASSRAAATNEKLFF. The CDR3, as DNA: TGCGCCAGCAGCCGAGCGGCGGCAACTAATGAAAAACTGTTTTTT. This chain connects TRBV4-1 to TRBJ1-4, with D unclear. The V and J ends lost 4 bases and 0 bases respectively, with 9 bases between them. Per germline, CDR1 MGHRA and CDR2 YSYEKL. This CDR3 is built from 15 residues.